This TCR beta chain was sequenced for a study of cytomegalovirus exposure and HLA in healthy donors. About the research overall: Most donors, roughly 84% of roughly 400 genotyped, fell in the Caucasian-associated ancestry cluster.

Study-level results: Segments of the TCR beta V type were, in most cases, productive about 87% or about 30% of the time in an earlier analysis. In vitro data verified a few CMV-associated chains as specific for CMV antigens.

The CDR3 contains 11 residues. The germline V and J ends were trimmed by 6 bases and 4 bases, with 4 bases remaining between them. Germline CDR1 SNHLY, CDR2 FYNNEI. Concerning this clone: Antigen: not known.

13 Jbeta primers and 60 Vbeta primers were used for the PCR. Profiling relied on immunoSEQ multiplex PCR, and the TCRdb table lists in-frame clones only, not all of them. This sample carries 90,000 to 150,000 clones, roughly 63% of them seen once, and the ten largest clones take roughly 10%. At sampling all donors were nominally healthy, likely with unrecorded immune exposures. The rearrangement joins TRBV2 to TRBJ2-1; D uncertain. The TCR originated in a man aged 40-55 years in good health and CMV-seropositive. Sequencing input: PBMCs. The CDR3 region is CASRAYNEQFF. The DNA for the CDR3 is TGTGCCAGCAGGGCTTACAATGAGCAGTTCTTC.